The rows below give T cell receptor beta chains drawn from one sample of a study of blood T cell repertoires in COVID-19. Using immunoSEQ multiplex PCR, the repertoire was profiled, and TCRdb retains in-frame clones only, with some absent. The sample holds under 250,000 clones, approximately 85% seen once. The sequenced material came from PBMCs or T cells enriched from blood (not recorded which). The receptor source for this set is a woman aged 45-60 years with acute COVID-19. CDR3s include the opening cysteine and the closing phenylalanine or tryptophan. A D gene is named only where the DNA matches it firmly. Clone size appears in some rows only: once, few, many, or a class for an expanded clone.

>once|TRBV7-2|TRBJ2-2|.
TGTGCCAGCAGCCCAGACACCCTGAACACCGGGGAGCTGTTTTTT
CASSPDTLNTGELFF
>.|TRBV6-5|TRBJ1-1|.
TGTGCCAGCAGGCAATCCGACAGGCTCCCTGAAGCTTTCTTT
CASRQSDRLPEAFF
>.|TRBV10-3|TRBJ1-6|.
TGTGCCACCCGGGACACTATGGGGAATTCACCCCTCCACTTT
CATRDTMGNSPLHF
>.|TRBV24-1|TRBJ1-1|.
TGTGCCACCAGCCCTAAATCGGATCTGGGGAGGAGGACTGAAGCTTTCTTT
CATSPKSDLGRRTEAFF
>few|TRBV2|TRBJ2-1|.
TGTGCCAGCAAACCCGGGGGTTCCTACAATGAGCAGTTCTTC
CASKPGGSYNEQFF
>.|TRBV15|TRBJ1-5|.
TGTGCCACCAGCCGCAGGGTTAGTAGCAATCAGCCCCAGCATTTT
CATSRRVSSNQPQHF
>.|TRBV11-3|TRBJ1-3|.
TGTGCCAGCAGCTTGGACACAGGCTCTGGAAACACCATATATTTT
CASSLDTGSGNTIYF
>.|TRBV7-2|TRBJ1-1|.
TGTGCCAGCAGTTACTACGGGAGGAACACTGAAGCTTTCTTT
CASSYYGRNTEAFF
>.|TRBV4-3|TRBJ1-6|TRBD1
TGCGCCAGCAGCCAAGAAGCACAGGGGGCGATTAATTCACCCCTCCACTTT
CASSQEAQGAINSPLHF
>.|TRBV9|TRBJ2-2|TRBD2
TGTGCCAGCAGCGTTACCGACGGGGGGGCGAACACCGGGGAGCTGTTTTTT
CASSVTDGGANTGELFF
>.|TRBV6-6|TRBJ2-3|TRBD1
TGTGCCAGCACCGACAGGGGACCAGATACGCAGTATTTT
CASTDRGPDTQYF
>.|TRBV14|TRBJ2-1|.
TGTGCCAGCAGCCAAGTGGTTAGTCTCTACAATGAGCAGTTCTTC
CASSQVVSLYNEQFF
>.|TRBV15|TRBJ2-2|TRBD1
TGTGCCACCAGCACTACACGGACAGGGAACACCGGGGAGCTGTTTTTT
CATSTTRTGNTGELFF
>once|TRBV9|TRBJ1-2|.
TGTGCCTCTTCCCTAAGTGGCTATGGCTACACCTTC
CASSLSGYGYTF
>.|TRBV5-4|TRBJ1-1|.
TGTGCCAGCAGCTTGGGGTTATACGGTTCTGAAGCTTTCTTT
CASSLGLYGSEAFF
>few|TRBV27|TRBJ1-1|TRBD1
TGTGCCAGCAGTTTCGGAGGGGGCGCTTTGAACACTGAAGCTTTCTTT
CASSFGGGALNTEAFF
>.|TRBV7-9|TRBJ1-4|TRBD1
TGTGCCAGCAGCCCCCCTAGAGGGGGCCGTGAAAAACTGTTTTTT
CASSPPRGGREKLFF
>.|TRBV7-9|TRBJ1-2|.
TGTGCCAGCAGCTTACAGCTGGGAGTCTACACCTTC
CASSLQLGVYTF
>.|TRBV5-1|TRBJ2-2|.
TGCGCCAGCAGCCCCGTAGCGGCGGTCCCCGGGGAGCTGTTTTTT
CASSPVAAVPGELFF
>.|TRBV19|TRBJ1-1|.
TGTGCCAGTAGATCACAGGGTGGACTGAACACTGAAGCTTTCTTT
CASRSQGGLNTEAFF
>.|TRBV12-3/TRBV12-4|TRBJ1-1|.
TGTGCCAGCAGTTTGATCGGGGGCACTGAAGCTTTCTTT
CASSLIGGTEAFF
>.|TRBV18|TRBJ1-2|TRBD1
TGTGCCAGCTCACCATTCACAGGGGCATATGATGGCTACACCTTC
CASSPFTGAYDGYTF
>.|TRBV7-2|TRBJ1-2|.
TGTGCCAGCAGCTTACATGGACGGGGGAACGGGAATGGCTACACCTTC
CASSLHGRGNGNGYTF
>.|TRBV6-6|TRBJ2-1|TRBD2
TGTGCCAGCAGTGCTCGCAGCGGGGGGGCCATTGAGCAGTTCTTC
CASSARSGGAIEQFF
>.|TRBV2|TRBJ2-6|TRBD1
TGTGCCAGCAATACAGGGGCGAGTGCTGGGGCCAACGTCCTGACTTTC
CASNTGASAGANVLTF
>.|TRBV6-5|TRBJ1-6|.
TGTGCCAGCAGTTTCCACAGACAGGAAGCAGGGTCACCCCTCCACTTT
CASSFHRQEAGSPLHF
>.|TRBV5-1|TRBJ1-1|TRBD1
TGCGCCAGCAGCCCCGAACAGGGGGCAGGCACTGAAGCTTTCTTT
CASSPEQGAGTEAFF
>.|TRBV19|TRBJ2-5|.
TGTGCCAGTAGTACCCTAGCGTACCAAGAGACCCAGTACTTC
CASSTLAYQETQYF
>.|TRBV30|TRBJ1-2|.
TGTGCCTGGAGTTCAAACGAGGGGGAAGGTGGCTACACCTTC
CAWSSNEGEGGYTF
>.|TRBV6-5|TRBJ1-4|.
TGTGCCAGCAGTTCGGGGGGTGAGAATGAAAAACTGTTTTTT
CASSSGGENEKLFF
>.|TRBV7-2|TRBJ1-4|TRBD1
TGTGCCAGCAGCTTGGGGGGACAGATTAATGAAAAACTGTTTTTT
CASSLGGQINEKLFF
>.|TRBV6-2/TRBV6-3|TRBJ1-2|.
TGTGCCAGCAGTTTAACCGAAACAGGAAACTATGGCTACACCTTC
CASSLTETGNYGYTF
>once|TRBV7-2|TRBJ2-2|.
TGTGCCAGCAGCGCCACCACAGGGTTCGGGGAGCTGTTTTTT
CASSATTGFGELFF
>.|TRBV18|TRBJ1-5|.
TGTGCCAGCTCACCAGGGCAGGGTCTTAGCAATCAGCCCCAGCATTTT
CASSPGQGLSNQPQHF
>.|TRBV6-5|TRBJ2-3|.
TGTGCCAGCAAGAACGGGGATGTTGATACGCAGTATTTT
CASKNGDVDTQYF
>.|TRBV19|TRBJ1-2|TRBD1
TGTGCCAGTAGTGAGGGCCAGGGGGTTCGTGGCTACACCTTC
CASSEGQGVRGYTF
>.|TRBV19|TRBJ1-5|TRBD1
TGTGCCAGTAGTATGACAGGGCCTAATCAGCCCCAGCATTTT
CASSMTGPNQPQHF
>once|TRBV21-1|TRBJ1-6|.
TGTGCCAGCAGCCACCATGGAGGGAATAATTCACCCCTCCACTTT
CASSHHGGNNSPLHF
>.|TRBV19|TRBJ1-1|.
TGTGCCAGTAGTATAGTACAGGGCCTCACTGAAGCTTTCTTT
CASSIVQGLTEAFF
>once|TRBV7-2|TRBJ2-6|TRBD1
TGTGCCAGCAGCTTAGCCACAGGGGCTGGGGCCAACGTCCTGACTTTC
CASSLATGAGANVLTF
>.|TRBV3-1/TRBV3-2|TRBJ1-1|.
TGTGCCAGCAGCCAAGATGGGGCAGGGTTTCATACCACTGAAGCTTTCTTT
CASSQDGAGFHTTEAFF
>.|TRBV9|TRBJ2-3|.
TGTGCCAGCAGCCCCCAACAGAATACGCAGTATTTT
CASSPQQNTQYF
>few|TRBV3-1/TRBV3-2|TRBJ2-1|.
TGTGCCAGCAGCCAACTGAGCTCCTACAATGAGCAGTTCTTC
CASSQLSSYNEQFF
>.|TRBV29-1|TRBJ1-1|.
TGCAGCGCGACGACCAGGGGCACTGAAGCTTTCTTT
CSATTRGTEAFF
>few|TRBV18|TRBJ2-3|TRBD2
TGTGCCAGCTCACCGAGCGGGGAGATAACAGATACGCAGTATTTT
CASSPSGEITDTQYF